This T cell receptor beta chain was profiled in a study of Graves' ophthalmopathy and Graves' hyperthyroidism. Study findings and constraints: With approximately 90% sensitivity and 81.08% specificity, a 13-signature model separated ophthalmopathy from stable hyperthyroidism. In blood appeared most of the expanded thyroid clonotypes whose frequency exceeded 0.001.

V was shortened by 0 bases and J by 3 bases, with 30 bases between the two germline ends. The CDR3 totals 22 residues. Germline-derived CDR1 and CDR2 are LGHNT and FRNRAP. This clonotype was seen repeatedly, ten times or more. What it binds is unknown. Beta-chain TCR CDR3 regions were amplified from RNA transcripts. RT-PCR in the first round used HTBI primers; a second-round multiplex PCR followed. TCRdb re-called the multiplex PCR reads through MiXCR, storing one row per CDR3 protein. The table lists fewer than 600,000 distinct CDR3 sequences, 13% to 15% of them singletons. Ophthalmopathy in the donors was of moderate-to-severe activity, with CAS ≥3, NOSPECS ≥4 and duration under 3 months.

The chain combines TRBV12-5 with TRBJ1-5; TRBD1 might be the D (6 bases). The source is a woman aged 30 to 39 with Graves' ophthalmopathy. Sequenced input: blood. The DNA of the CDR3 is TGTGCTAGTGGTTTGGTAATCTACCCCTCCGAAGTCGGGGGCTCAAACAATCAGCCCCAGCATTTT. Translated, it gives CASGLVIYPSEVGGSNNQPQHF.